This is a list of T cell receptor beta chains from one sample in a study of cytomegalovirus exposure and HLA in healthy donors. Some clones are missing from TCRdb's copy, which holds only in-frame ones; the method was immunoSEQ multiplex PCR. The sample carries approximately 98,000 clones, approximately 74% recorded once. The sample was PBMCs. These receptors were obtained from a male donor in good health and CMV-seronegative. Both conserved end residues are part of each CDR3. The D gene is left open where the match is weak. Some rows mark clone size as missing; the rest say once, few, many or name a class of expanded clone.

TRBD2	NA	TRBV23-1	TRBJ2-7	TGCGCCAGCAGTCCAAAAGCGGGAGAGGGCTACGAGCAGTACTTC	CASSPKAGEGYEQYF
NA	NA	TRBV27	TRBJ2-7	TGTGCCAGCAGCCCCCGAGGGGTAGCGGCTTTCTACGAGCAGTACTTC	CASSPRGVAAFYEQYF
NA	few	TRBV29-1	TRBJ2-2	TGCAGCGTTGAAGAGTCGGGGTTCGGGGAGCTGTTTTTT	CSVEESGFGELFF
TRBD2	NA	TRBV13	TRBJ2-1	TGTGCCAGCAGCTTTAGGACTAGCGAAGATGAGCAGTTCTTC	CASSFRTSEDEQFF
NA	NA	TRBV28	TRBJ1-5	TGTGCCAGCAGTTTCTCAGGGGCAAGCAATCAGCCCCAGCATTTT	CASSFSGASNQPQHF
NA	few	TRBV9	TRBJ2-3	TGTGCCAGCAGCGTAGGTAGCGATGCCTACACAGATACGCAGTATTTT	CASSVGSDAYTDTQYF
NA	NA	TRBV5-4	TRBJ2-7	TGTGCCAGCAGCCCTAGGCTAGGAAGTCAGTCCGAGCAGTACTTC	CASSPRLGSQSEQYF
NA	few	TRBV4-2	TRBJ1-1	TGTGCCAGCAGCCAAGATCCCCGTGAAGCTTTCTTT	CASSQDPREAFF
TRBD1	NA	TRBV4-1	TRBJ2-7	TGCGCCAGCAGCTTGGGACAGGGGATGTACGAGCAGTACTTC	CASSLGQGMYEQYF
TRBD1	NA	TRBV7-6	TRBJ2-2	TGTGCCAGCAGCTTAGGGCTCCGGACAGGAGAAGCCACCGGGGAGCTGTTTTTT	CASSLGLRTGEATGELFF
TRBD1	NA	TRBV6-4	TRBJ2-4	TGTGCCAGCAGTGAGACAGGGGTATCCAAAAACATTCAGTACTTC	CASSETGVSKNIQYF
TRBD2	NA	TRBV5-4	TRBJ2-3	TGTGCCAGCATTTCTAGCGGAGACCGTAGGGATACGCAGTATTTT	CASISSGDRRDTQYF
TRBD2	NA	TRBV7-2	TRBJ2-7	TGTGCCAGCAGCTCCATAGCGGGAGCCTACGAGCAGTACTTC	CASSSIAGAYEQYF
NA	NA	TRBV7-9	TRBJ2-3	TGTGCCAGCAGCTTAGGGCCAGTTCGAGATACGCAGTATTTT	CASSLGPVRDTQYF
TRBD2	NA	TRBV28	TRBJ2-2	TGTGCCAGCAGTTTAGGACTAGCGGGAGCCGGGGAGCTGTTTTTT	CASSLGLAGAGELFF
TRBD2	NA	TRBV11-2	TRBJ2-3	TGTGCCAGCAGCCAGCGCCGGACTAGCGGCCTATCCACAGATACGCAGTATTTT	CASSQRRTSGLSTDTQYF
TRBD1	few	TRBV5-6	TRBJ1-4	TGTGCCAGCAGCGCACAGGGGGTGGGGGAAAAACTGTTTTTT	CASSAQGVGEKLFF